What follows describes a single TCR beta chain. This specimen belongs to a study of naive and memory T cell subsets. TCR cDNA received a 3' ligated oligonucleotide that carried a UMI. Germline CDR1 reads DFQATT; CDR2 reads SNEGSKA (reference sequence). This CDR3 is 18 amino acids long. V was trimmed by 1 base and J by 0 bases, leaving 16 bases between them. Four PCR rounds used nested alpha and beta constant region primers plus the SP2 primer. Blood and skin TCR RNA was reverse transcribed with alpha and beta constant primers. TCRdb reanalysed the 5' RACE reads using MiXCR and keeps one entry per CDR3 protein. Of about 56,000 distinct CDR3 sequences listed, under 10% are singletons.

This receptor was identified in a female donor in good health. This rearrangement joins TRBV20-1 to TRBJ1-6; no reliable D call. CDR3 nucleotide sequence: TGCAGTGCTAGAGTTTTCCCCGCGTCGAGCTCCTATAATTCACCCCTCCACTTT. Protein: CSARVFPASSSYNSPLHF.